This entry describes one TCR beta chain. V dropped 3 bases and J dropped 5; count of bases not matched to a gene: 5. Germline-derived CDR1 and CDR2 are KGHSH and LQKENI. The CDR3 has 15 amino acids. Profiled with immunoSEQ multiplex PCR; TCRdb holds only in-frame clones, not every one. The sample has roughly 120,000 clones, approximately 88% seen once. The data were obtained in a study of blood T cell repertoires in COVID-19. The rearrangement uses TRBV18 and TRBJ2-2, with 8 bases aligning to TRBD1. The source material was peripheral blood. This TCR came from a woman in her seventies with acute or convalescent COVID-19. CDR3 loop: CASSPDRGKTGELFF. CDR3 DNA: TGTGCCAGCTCACCCGACAGGGGAAAAACCGGGGAGCTGTTTTTT.